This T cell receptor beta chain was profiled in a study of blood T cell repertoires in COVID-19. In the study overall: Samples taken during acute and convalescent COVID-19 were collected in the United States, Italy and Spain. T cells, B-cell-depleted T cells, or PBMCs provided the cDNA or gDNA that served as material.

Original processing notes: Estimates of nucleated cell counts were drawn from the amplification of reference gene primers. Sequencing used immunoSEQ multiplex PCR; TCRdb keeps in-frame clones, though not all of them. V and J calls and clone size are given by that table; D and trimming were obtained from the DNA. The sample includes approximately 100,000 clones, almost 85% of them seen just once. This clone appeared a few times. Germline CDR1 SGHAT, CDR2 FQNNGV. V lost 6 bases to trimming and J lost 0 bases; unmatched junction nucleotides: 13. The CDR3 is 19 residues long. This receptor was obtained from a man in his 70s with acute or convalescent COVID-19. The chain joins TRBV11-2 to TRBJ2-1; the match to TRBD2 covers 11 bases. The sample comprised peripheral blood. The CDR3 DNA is TGTGCCAGCAGTGGACCGGGACTAGCGGACCCTAGCTCCTACAATGAGCAGTTCTTC. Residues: CASSGPGLADPSSYNEQFF.